One sample yielded the 26 T cell receptor beta chains listed below, sequenced in a study of CD8 T cells in ankylosing spondylitis. Study-level results: Roughly eight highly homologous variants made up a TCR beta motif that seemed to typify ankylosing spondylitis blood.

These receptors are not linked to any known antigen. TCRdb processed the 5' RACE reads anew with MiXCR; each CDR3 protein has one entry. This table has under 450,000 distinct CDR3 sequences, 17% appearing once. Material: blood, either unsorted or a sorted T cell fraction (not recorded which). All receptors derive from a male donor with ankylosing spondylitis.

In this sample, this clonotype turned up many times. J is TRBJ2-7 and V is TRBV12-3 or TRBV12-4, with 7 bases lining up with TRBD1. This CDR3 is built from 15 residues. The ends lost 4 bases at V and 4 bases at J; junction bases unmatched: 10. The DNA for the CDR3 is TGTGCCAGCAGTTCACTAGAGGGGGCTCGATACGAGCAGTACTTC. Residues: CASSSLEGARYEQYF.

The rearrangement links TRBV28 to TRBJ2-4; no definite D call. Germline assignment: CDR1 MDHEN and CDR2 SYDVKM. The CDR3 runs to 14 residues. Between the trimmed V and J ends, which lost 2 bases and 4 bases, there was a span of 9 bases. In DNA form, the CDR3 reads TGTGCCAGCAGTTTAAAGGGATCAAAAAACATTCAGTACTTC. Amino acid sequence: CASSLKGSKNIQYF.

This clonotype was detected a few times. The chain has TRBV20-1 and TRBJ2-3; D not resolved. CDR1 and CDR2 from the germline V gene are DFQATT and SNEGSKA (reference sequence). The CDR3 loop spans 12 amino acids. Trimming stripped 6 bases from V and 4 bases from J, with 11 bases between. The CDR3 nucleotides read TGCAGTGCCCCGGAACAAGCAGATACGCAGTATTTT. It yields the protein CSAPEQADTQYF.

This clonotype has ten or more counts. V usage is TRBV20-1 and J usage is TRBJ2-7, with no clear D. Per germline, CDR1 DFQATT and CDR2 SNEGSKA (reference sequence). The length of the CDR3 is 11 residues. V lost 5 bases and J 3 bases, leaving 8 bases between the germline ends. CDR3 DNA: TGCAGTGCTCAGGACCACTACGAGCAGTACTTC. This gives the protein CSAQDHYEQYF.

The rearrangement uses TRBV6-5 and TRBJ1-4; D remains ambiguous. The germline V and J ends were trimmed by 1 base and 7 bases, with 7 bases remaining between them. The CDR3 has 13 residues. Per germline, CDR1 MNHEY and CDR2 SVGAGI. The CDR3: CASSYLRGEKLFF. CDR3 nucleotides: TGTGCCAGCAGTTACTTACGGGGTGAAAAACTGTTTTTT.

This clonotype has a handful of counts. The rearrangement uses TRBV6-1 and TRBJ1-2, with 10 bases lining up with TRBD1. Germline-derived CDR1 and CDR2 are MNHNS and SASEGT. The CDR3 covers 15 residues. Unmatched junction bases numbered 8, after V lost 6 bases and J lost 4 bases. The CDR3 loop reads CASSRRGTGVYGYTF. As DNA, the CDR3 is TGTGCCAGCAGCCGTAGGGGGACAGGGGTCTATGGCTACACCTTC.

The chain is built from TRBV6-1 and TRBJ2-5; maybe TRBD2 (5 bases). The CDR3 has 13 residues. Trimming took 8 bases from V and 4 from J, leaving 14 bases between them. Germline V lookup: CDR1 MNHNS, CDR2 SASEGT. For the CDR3, the DNA is TGTGCCAGCTTTCGGGCTAGCAGAGAGACCCAGTACTTC. Translated, it gives CASFRASRETQYF.

V usage is TRBV19 and J usage is TRBJ2-1; possibly TRBD1 or TRBD2 for D (7 bases each). Germline V gene sequence: CDR1 LNHDA, CDR2 SQIVND (reference sequence). The CDR3 is 16 residues long. V was shortened by 4 bases and J by 7 bases, with 20 bases between the two germline ends. The CDR3 reads CASSNLQGGNRNEQFF. The CDR3 coding sequence is TGTGCCAGTAGTAATCTGCAGGGGGGGAATCGGAATGAGCAGTTCTTC.

Many counts were recorded for this clonotype. J is TRBJ1-5 and V is TRBV12-3 or TRBV12-4; D is undetermined. This CDR3 is 12 amino acids long. Trimming cost V 7 bases and J 7 bases, with 11 bases left between them. The chain's CDR3 is CASTFTGQPQHF. CDR3 nucleotides: TGTGCCAGCACCTTCACCGGGCAGCCCCAGCATTTT.

The J gene is TRBJ2-7, the V gene TRBV6-2 or TRBV6-3; TRBD1 matches 12 bases. With 6 bases clipped from V and 9 bases from J, the junction kept 18 bases outside the gene matches. This CDR3 contains 17 residues. CDR1 is MNHEY and CDR2 is SVGEGT in the germline V gene. CDR3 in DNA: TGTGCCAGCAGGCAAGCCGGGACAGGGGGCTCTCGGCGTGTGCAGTACTTC. Translated, it gives CASRQAGTGGSRRVQYF.

V gene TRBV20-1 combines with J gene TRBJ2-7, with 7 bases that match TRBD2. The CDR3 has 14 residues. Germline assignment: CDR1 DFQATT and CDR2 SNEGSKA (reference sequence). V shed 5 bases, J shed 2 bases, and the junction held 9 bases outside the gene matches. The CDR3, as DNA: TGCAGTGCTTCCTCTTGGGGGGGAACCTACGAGCAGTACTTC. It codes for CSASSWGGTYEQYF.

The chain couples TRBV9 to TRBJ2-3; TRBD2 might be the D (6 bases). The germline gives CDR1 SGDLS, CDR2 YYNGEE. Trimming took off 4 bases at V and 6 bases at J, with 15 bases between the two ends. The CDR3 sequence is 14 residues long. The CDR3 DNA reads as TGTGCCAGCAGCCGTGGGACTCCCGGGGATACGCAGTATTTT. Amino acid sequence: CASSRGTPGDTQYF.

The V call is TRBV5-1, the J call TRBJ2-1; 7 bases map to TRBD1. With V trimmed by 2 bases and J by 4 bases, 6 bases remained unmatched. The germline V gene encodes CDR1 SGHRS and CDR2 YFSETQ. This CDR3 comprises 15 residues. The CDR3 bases are TGCGCCAGCAGCTTCACAGGGGTTGGGTACAATGAGCAGTTCTTC. This encodes CASSFTGVGYNEQFF. The whole variable domain, filled in from reference TRBV5-1 and TRBJ2-1, reads KAGVTQTPRYLIKTRGQQVTLSCSPISGHRSVSWYQQTPGQGLQFLFEYFSETQRNKGNFPGRFSGRQFSNSRSEMNVSTLELGDSALYLCASSFTGVGYNEQFFGPGTRLTVL.

This clonotype was counted between two and nine times. The rearrangement links TRBV7-6 to TRBJ2-5; tentatively, D is TRBD2 (5 bases). The CDR3 sequence is 15 residues long. Trimming cost V 5 bases and J 1 base, with 14 bases left between them. Germline CDR1 is SGHVS and CDR2 is FNYEAQ. The CDR3 DNA reads as TGTGCCAGCAGCCCAACCTGGCTAGCCCAAGAGACCCAGTACTTC. Protein product: CASSPTWLAQETQYF.

This clonotype has just a few counts. The chain has TRBV10-3 and TRBJ1-5, with D unclear. This CDR3 has 14 residues. Trimming pared 3 bases from V and 0 bases from J, leaving 6 bases between. Germline loops: CDR1 ENHRY, CDR2 SYGVKD. CDR3 DNA: TGTGCCATCAGTGACTCTGGTAGCAATCAGCCCCAGCATTTT. As protein: CAISDSGSNQPQHF.

This clonotype was recorded many times. CDR3 nucleotide sequence: TGTGCCAGCAGTTTGGCGGGCCCAAATTCACCCCTCCACTTT. This codes for CASSLAGPNSPLHF. The chain has TRBV7-3 and TRBJ1-6; D remains unclear. V was pared by 6 bases and J by 7 bases, with 13 bases between. The CDR3 covers 14 residues. Germline CDR1 and CDR2: SGHTA and FQGTGA.

This chain links TRBV7-7 with TRBJ2-2; no clear D gene. CDR3 size: 16 residues. V lost 5 bases, J lost 3 bases, and 16 bases lay in between. The germline gives CDR1 SSHAT, CDR2 FNYEAQ (reference sequence). CDR3 nucleotide sequence: TGTGCCAGCAGCCAAATAGCAGTACCCGACACCGGGGAGCTGTTTTTT. Residues: CASSQIAVPDTGELFF.

In this sample, this clonotype turned up a few times. V is TRBV11-1 and J is TRBJ1-4; 9 bases fit TRBD1. The V and J ends lost 5 bases and 0 bases, in that order; junction bases with no gene match: 10. The CDR3 spans 18 residues. CDR1 and CDR2 from the germline V gene are SGHAT and FQDESV (reference sequence). In DNA form, the CDR3 reads TGTGCCAGCAGCAAAAGCCACAGGGGGCAGGCAACTAATGAAAAACTGTTTTTT. Protein: CASSKSHRGQATNEKLFF.

There are many counts of this clonotype. V usage is TRBV5-1 and J usage is TRBJ1-1; no firm D call. This CDR3 region has 13 residues. Trimming took off 4 bases at V and 1 base at J, with 8 bases between the two ends. Germline CDR1 SGHRS, CDR2 YFSETQ. The CDR3: CASSASWNTEAFF. CDR3 DNA sequence: TGCGCCAGCAGCGCAAGCTGGAACACTGAAGCTTTCTTT. Full variable domain (rest looked up from reference TRBV5-1 and TRBJ1-1): KAGVTQTPRYLIKTRGQQVTLSCSPISGHRSVSWYQQTPGQGLQFLFEYFSETQRNKGNFPGRFSGRQFSNSRSEMNVSTLELGDSALYLCASSASWNTEAFFGQGTRLTVV.

This clonotype was seen a few times. This rearrangement joins TRBV6-5 to TRBJ1-5; D call uncertain. CDR1 and CDR2 (germline): MNHEY, SVGAGI. V was pared by 5 bases and J by 2 bases, with 13 bases between. The length of the CDR3 is 15 residues. CDR3 coding DNA: TGTGCCAGCAGTAATCTCGGCAGCCGCAATCAGCCCCAGCATTTT. It translates to CASSNLGSRNQPQHF.

The rearrangement uses TRBV20-1 and TRBJ2-7, with 8 bases lining up with TRBD2. V gave up 6 bases and J gave up 1 base; unmatched junction bases: 11. Germline V gives CDR1 DFQATT, CDR2 SNEGSKA (reference sequence). The CDR3 is made up of 15 amino acids. CDR3 amino acids: CSASSGRKKSYEQYF. CDR3 bases: TGCAGTGCCTCCAGCGGGAGAAAGAAGTCCTACGAGCAGTACTTC.

V usage is TRBV20-1 and J usage is TRBJ1-3; TRBD1 might be the D (5 bases). The germline gives CDR1 DFQATT, CDR2 SNEGSKA (reference sequence). The CDR3 contains 14 residues. Trimming pared 1 base from V and 0 bases from J, leaving 7 bases between. This CDR3 reads CSARGTNSGNTIYF. As DNA, the CDR3 is TGCAGTGCTAGAGGGACAAACTCTGGAAACACCATATATTTT.

J is TRBJ2-5 and V is TRBV15; no clear D gene. Germline V CDR1 and CDR2: LNHNV, YYDKDF (reference sequence). V was pared by 1 base and J by 5 bases, with 11 bases between. The CDR3 has 14 residues. The CDR3 protein is CATSRGSSGETQYF. DNA for the CDR3: TGTGCCACCAGCAGAGGTTCTTCTGGGGAGACCCAGTACTTC.

This chain connects TRBV6-5 to TRBJ1-5; TRBD1 might be the D (5 bases). The CDR3 is made up of 13 amino acids. V was trimmed by 4 bases and J by 6 bases, leaving 10 bases between them. From germline, CDR1 is MNHEY and CDR2 SVGAGI. The CDR3 reads CASSSREGQPQHF. CDR3 bases: TGTGCCAGCAGTTCCAGGGAGGGTCAGCCCCAGCATTTT.

The chain recombines TRBV4-1 with TRBJ1-6, with a weak D call TRBD1 (6 bases). Deletions cut 0 bases from V and 8 bases from J, with 11 bases between. In germline, CDR1 is MGHRA, CDR2 YSYEKL. This CDR3 contains 15 residues. In DNA form, the CDR3 reads TGCGCCAGCAGCCAAGAAGGGTCAGGGGATTCACCCCTCCACTTT. Amino acid sequence: CASSQEGSGDSPLHF.

A few counts support this clonotype. This sequence joins TRBV6-1 and TRBJ2-7, with 12 bases aligning to TRBD2. The CDR3 has 19 amino acids. Germline-derived CDR1 and CDR2 are MNHNS and SASEGT. The trim removed 7 bases at V and 5 bases at J, leaving 21 bases unmatched. The CDR3 is CASIRTASGGALGQDEQYF. The CDR3 bases are TGTGCCAGCATAAGAACCGCTAGCGGGGGGGCTCTCGGGCAGGACGAGCAGTACTTC.